This note documents a single T cell receptor beta chain sequence. This clonotype was recorded a few times. The clone's antigen remains unknown. Per-base qualities were not stored, and no clone one base away is much larger. Taken from cysteine to phenylalanine, the CDR3 has 13 residues. The CDR3 DNA has 39 bases and is translated from base 1. Per the germline V gene (reference sequence), GTSNPN is the CDR1 and SVGIG is the CDR2. Trimming at the junction amounts to 0 bases on V and 0 bases on J, and the germline ends lie 6 bases apart. The data were obtained in a study of regulatory T cells in long-lasting Graves disease (dated by TCRdb to the early 2020s). Turning to the overall study: Patients with newly diagnosed Graves' disease had been on antithyroid drugs for under 3 months. Persistent Graves' disease patients were compared with newly diagnosed Graves' disease patients by peripheral blood TCR sequencing and RNA sequencing. The study took place in China and was registered as a clinical trial. A total of 33 samples underwent TCR sequencing, from around 13 patients with persistent Graves' disease and approximately 20 patients with newly diagnosed Graves' disease. Results and caveats for the whole study, not just this receptor: The study examined only peripheral blood because the primary lesion, thyroid tissue, could not be accessed. Preferential use of TRBV28, TRBJ1-2 and TRBJ2-5 was observed in persistent disease, whereas TRBV20-1 and TRBJ2-1 were favored in newly diagnosed disease. Compared with newly diagnosed patients, patients with persistent Graves' disease had lower TCR Shannon entropy and fewer highly expanded clones, which suggests clonal expansion. Patients with persistent disease shared more public clonotypes (about 2,900) than newly diagnosed patients did (around 980). Sequencing and analysis were restricted to the TCR beta chain. The authors noted that the small sample size was a limitation that may lower accuracy.

Library preparation was by multiplex PCR. Sequencing was carried out with an Illumina HiSeq 4000. To build TCR beta libraries, CDR3 regions were amplified by Arm-PCR using iRepertoire HTBI primers. Before sequencing, the PCR products underwent gel purification. The authors processed their data as follows. Gene usage analysis of CDR3 amino acid clonotypes used the roughly 60 TRBV and 11 to 15 TRBJ segments found across samples. Filtered high-quality paired reads were merged into contigs using COPE and FqMerger. BLAST was used to align contigs to the IMGT TRBV, TRBD and TRBJ reference genes, and CDR3 was defined following IMGT. Any clonotype with a frequency above 0.1% was classified as a highly expanded clone. Repertoire diversity was measured by Shannon entropy, and V-J evenness by the Gini coefficient. A clonotype found in more than one individual was treated as public. In TCRdb, the public reads were trimmed at Q25 with fastp and aligned with MiXCR, with productive beta chains retained. Rows merge per CDR3 protein into single entries with the most common DNA and genes. In this record, the V and J calls reflect TCRdb's handling and not the investigators' own analysis. The sample data list approximately 480,000 distinct CDR3 sequences, and around 16% of these were observed just once. 9.5% to 15% of the sample is in the top ten clones.

The time point label, read with the paper, signifies: newly diagnosed GD, antithyroid drugs for less than 3 months. RNA was extracted from PBMCs in TRIzol for both TCR sequencing and RNA sequencing. Graves' disease was diagnosed according to American Thyroid Association guidelines. The patients came from an endocrinology department in Xi'an, China. From each patient, roughly 9 milliliters of peripheral blood was collected into an EDTA anticoagulant tube. Ficoll Paque Plus density gradient separation was used to isolate PBMCs, and no further T cell sorting was performed. An Agilent 2100 Bioanalyzer and agarose gel were used to check RNA quality, while a NanoDrop 2000 measured RNA concentration. These sequences were also reported in another study, on T cells in Graves' hyperthyroidism and ophthalmopathy. As the second paper documents: A patient counted as having stable Graves' hyperthyroidism if no progression to ophthalmopathy occurred over 18 months of follow-up. Hyperthyroidism patients were newly diagnosed, with disease duration under 2 months, and aged 18 to 65 years. Patients with uncontrolled infections, other autoimmune diseases, pregnancy or lactation were excluded. Diagnoses relied on clinical symptoms, serum thyroxine and TRAb, thyroid ultrasound and orbital computed tomography. The TCR CDR3 was subjected to a first round of RT-PCR using the HTBI primer set and the Qiagen OneStep RT-PCR kit. Most expanded thyroid clonotypes (frequency above 0.001) were also found in blood, which suggests that blood repertoires may mirror thyroid immune responses. A 13 V-J signature model separated ophthalmopathy from stable hyperthyroidism, with approximately 87% sensitivity and roughly 81% specificity in cross-validation and 80%/75% in testing. During validation, the model predicted progression to ophthalmopathy a median of about 6.3 months ahead of onset, with just under 71% sensitivity and 72% to 80% specificity. To identify distinguishing TCR V-J signatures, a discovery cohort of some 100 patients was used, comprising 40 to 45 with Graves' ophthalmopathy and around 60 with stable Graves' hyperthyroidism. An independent validation cohort of 18 to 20 hyperthyroidism patients and approximately 15 patients who later progressed to ophthalmopathy tested prospective prediction of ophthalmopathy. The approximately 97 discovery patients were randomly divided into training and test sets at a 7:3 ratio. In addition, the study compared T-cell repertoires in thyroid tissue and in blood from about six Graves' hyperthyroidism patients. Once sampling was done, hyperthyroidism patients were given methimazole at a starting dose of 30 mg daily, whereas ophthalmopathy patients were given high-dose intravenous methylprednisolone. Libraries were constructed in a second round of multiplex PCR, after which size selection and purification were carried out. Sequencing of the libraries was done on an Illumina HiSeq2000 using paired-end 100 bp reads. Raw data were processed with SOAPnuke, discarding reads with adapters, uncalled bases, mean Phred below 15, or no exact constant-primer or identifier match. COPE v1.2.5 was used to merge the high-quality paired reads, and each unique nucleotide sequence was defined as a clonotype. MiTCR v1.1 was used to align the clonotypes against IMGT TRBV, TRBD and TRBJ reference segments. Analysis was restricted to V-J combinations with a frequency above 0.0001, which covered roughly 99% of repertoires. A TCS score was defined as the ratio of F50 (clonal expansion) to E x V (chaos), with BLOSUM62-based TCRdist applied between CDR3 peptides within each V-J. Welch's t-statistics and random forest reduced around 520 V-J features to 13, which were used in a naive Bayes classifier (R e1071). Sample size was not statistically predetermined, and investigators were not blinded to group allocation. The paper reports TCR Vbeta CDR3 sequencing of approximately 140 peripheral blood samples: some 44 ophthalmopathy, approximately 74 hyperthyroidism and around 17 progressor patients.

Sample: peripheral blood mononuclear cells (PBMCs), taken at new diagnosis, from a patient treated with antithyroid drugs. Here the chain combines TRBV30 and TRBJ2-7; TRBD2 might be the D gene, on 5 matching bases. The source of this sequence is a man aged 40-50 years with Graves disease. Donor details come from another sample of the same person, matched by shared clones. The CDR3 region has the sequence CAWSVGSSYEQYF. The sequence in DNA is TGTGCCTGGAGTGTTGGGAGCTCCTACGAGCAGTACTTC.